This T cell receptor beta chain comes out of a study of CD8+ T cells in alopecia areata. General study points: As there was one nonresponder, how baseline CD8+ expansion relates to response remains uncertain. Amid tofacitinib therapy, many expanded lesional clones stayed present in scalp and blood. The study found TCR sharing across patients less clear than in mice, possibly for HLA reasons.

About this clone itself: Its antigen is undetermined.

The CDR3 consists of 12 residues. Germline V lookup: CDR1 KGHSH, CDR2 LQKENI. V was trimmed by 3 bases and J by 6 bases, leaving 6 bases between them. Treatment denoted: oral pan-JAK inhibitor, 5-10 mg twice daily. RNA extraction and reverse transcription yielded cDNA as sequencing template. Assay: immunoSEQ multiplex PCR; the TCRdb copy retains only in-frame clones and omits some. The profile shows more than 200,000 clones, less than 50% of them singletons. The chain recombines TRBV18 with TRBJ2-4; D ambiguous. This receptor was obtained from a human donor with alopecia areata. Sequencing was performed on CD4+ T cells sorted from blood, taken at roughly week 38, from a patient treated with tofacitinib. The CDR3 DNA sequence: TGTGCCAGCTCACCGGAAGGAAACATTCAGTACTTC. This gives the protein CASSPEGNIQYF.